This T cell receptor beta chain was captured in a study of shared clonotypes between healthy human individuals. Turning to this clone: Its specificity is not known.

Cells designated naive CD8 were CD45RO-negative and were positively selected for CCR7, with terminally differentiated effector memory CD45RA+ cells excluded. TCRdb keeps only in-frame clones here, not all; method: immunoSEQ multiplex PCR. The data show about 2 million clones, about 95% seen once. The germline V and J ends were trimmed by 2 bases and 14 bases, with 22 bases remaining between them. Germline-derived CDR1 and CDR2 are MNHNS and SASEGT. The length of the CDR3 is 16 residues. General study points: An anticipated effect of sequencing depth on clonotype sharing among donors was recognized.

The sample comprised naive CD8+ T cells sorted from blood. The clonotype originates from a young man in good health. The chain has TRBV6-1 and TRBJ1-6; a weak D match, TRBD1 (5 bases). The CDR3, as DNA: TGTGCCAGCAGTGAATGGGTTCGGGGCGGAGAGGTATCCCTCCACTTT. Amino acids: CASSEWVRGGEVSLHF.